This note documents a single TCR beta chain sequence. This clone was observed a handful of times. What this receptor recognizes is not known. One base away there is no much larger clone; base qualities are not given. Taken from cysteine to phenylalanine, the CDR3 has 14 residues. CDR3 DNA only is kept here, 42 bases in frame from base 1. As encoded in the germline V gene, CDR1 is SNHLY while CDR2 is FYNNEI. V and J lose 1 base and 6 bases, and a span of 13 bases separates them. The CDR3 regions of human TCRbeta chains were subjected to immunosequencing. From the authors' description of their analysis: TCRs in the repertoires were compared against a reference library of SARS-CoV-2-specific TCRs that had been generated with the MIRA antigen-specificity platform. Breadth meant the fraction of unique TCRs that were SARS-CoV-2-associated, whereas depth meant the fraction of total T cells that were SARS-CoV-2-associated. Using the MIRA data, each spike-specific TCR was assigned both to the spike region to which the TCR was reactive and to a CD4 or CD8 class. Log10-transformed breadth and depth values were compared by one-way ANOVA with Sidak's multiple comparisons tests. TCRdb provides this immuneACCESS table in a form limited to in-frame rearrangements. Some clones are lacking; in checked studies, under half of them reflect an unresolved V gene, and why the rest are absent is not known. V and J calls and clone size are copied from that table; D and trimming were computed from the DNA. This sample has some 150,000 clones in its table, and approximately 86% of those were observed once. Jointly, the top ten make up roughly 7% of the sample.

The source of the sample is a study of T cell responses to AZD1222 COVID-19 vaccine (dated by TCRdb to about 2021). Study-level background: TCR sequencing was performed for about 240 trial participants, of whom around 200 were given two doses of AZD1222 and around 25 were given two doses of MenACWY control vaccine. Enrollment into the trials was organized by age into subgroups of 18-55, 56-69 and 70-plus years, and those subgroups contained roughly 140, 27 and 60 TCR-sequenced participants, respectively. Points the paper makes about the study in general: Because no day 14 peak-response samples were available, the repertoires could be characterized only after the peak T cell response. Reportedly, close to half of the unique spike-specific TCRs recognized epitopes lying outside the regions that are mutated in the B.1.351 and B.1.1.7 variants. Only a handful of AZD1222 recipients were SARS-CoV-2 seropositive at baseline, limiting conclusions about previously exposed vaccinees. Participants were mostly white British, with more females than males. The authors suggested clonal diversity may have been underestimated. CD4 TCRs associated with the vaccine covered the entire spike protein, and the dominant responses were in regions 160-218 and 743-854. Spike-specific TCR breadth and depth rose significantly after two AZD1222 doses compared with day 0 and with MenACWY recipients. In the small 56-69-year group, the increase in depth fell short of significance, most likely because of low power.

Sample time point, as interpreted from the label and publication: sample from adult after SARS-CoV-2 infection, after symptom onset. A couple of convalescent COVID-19 patients, sampled after symptom onset from adults with prior SARS-CoV-2 infection, were also TCR-sequenced for comparison. The chain employs TRBV2 and TRBJ2-7; the D gene could be TRBD1 or TRBD2, each one agreeing over 5 bases. Sequenced material: peripheral blood, taken after recovery from COVID-19. The clonotype originates from an adult who had recovered from COVID-19. Read as DNA, the sequence is TGTGCCAGCAGTGAAGGAGGGGTGACGGCCGAGCAGTACTTC. Translated, it gives CASSEGGVTAEQYF.